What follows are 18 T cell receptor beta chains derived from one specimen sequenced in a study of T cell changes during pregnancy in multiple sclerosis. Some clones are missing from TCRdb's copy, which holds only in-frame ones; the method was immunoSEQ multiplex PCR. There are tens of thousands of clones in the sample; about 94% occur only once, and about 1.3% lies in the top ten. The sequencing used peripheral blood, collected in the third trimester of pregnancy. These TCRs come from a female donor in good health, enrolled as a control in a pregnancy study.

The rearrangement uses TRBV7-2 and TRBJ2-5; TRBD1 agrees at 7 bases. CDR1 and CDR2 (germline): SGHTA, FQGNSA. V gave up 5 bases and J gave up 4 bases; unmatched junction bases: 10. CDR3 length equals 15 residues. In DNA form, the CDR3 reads TGTGCCAGCAGCCTCAGGGGGAGTCCCCCAGAGACCCAGTACTTC. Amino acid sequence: CASSLRGSPPETQYF.

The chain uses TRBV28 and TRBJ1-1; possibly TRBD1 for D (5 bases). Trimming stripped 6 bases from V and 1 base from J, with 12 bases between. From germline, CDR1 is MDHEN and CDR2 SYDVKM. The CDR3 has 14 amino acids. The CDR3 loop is CASSPSGGNTEAFF. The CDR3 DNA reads TGTGCCAGCAGCCCAAGCGGGGGGAACACTGAAGCTTTCTTT.

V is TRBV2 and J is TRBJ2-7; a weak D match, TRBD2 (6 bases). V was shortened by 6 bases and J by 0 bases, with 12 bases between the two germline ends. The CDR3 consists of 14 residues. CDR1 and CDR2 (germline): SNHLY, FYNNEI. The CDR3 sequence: CASRRLDVSYEQYF. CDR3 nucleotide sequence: TGTGCCAGCAGACGACTAGACGTCTCCTACGAGCAGTACTTC.

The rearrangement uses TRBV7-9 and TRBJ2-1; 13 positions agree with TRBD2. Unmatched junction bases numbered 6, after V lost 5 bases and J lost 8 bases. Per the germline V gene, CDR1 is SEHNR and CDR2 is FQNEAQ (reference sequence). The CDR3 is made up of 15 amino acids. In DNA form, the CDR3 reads TGTGCCAGCAGCAAACTAGCGGGAGGGTTCGATGAGCAGTTCTTC. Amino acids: CASSKLAGGFDEQFF.

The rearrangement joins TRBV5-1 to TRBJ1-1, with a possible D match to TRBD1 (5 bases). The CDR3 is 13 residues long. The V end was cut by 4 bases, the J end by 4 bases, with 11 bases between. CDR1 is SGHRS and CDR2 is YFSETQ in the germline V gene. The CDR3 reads CASSPREITEAFF. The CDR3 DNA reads TGCGCCAGCAGCCCCAGGGAAATCACTGAAGCTTTCTTT.

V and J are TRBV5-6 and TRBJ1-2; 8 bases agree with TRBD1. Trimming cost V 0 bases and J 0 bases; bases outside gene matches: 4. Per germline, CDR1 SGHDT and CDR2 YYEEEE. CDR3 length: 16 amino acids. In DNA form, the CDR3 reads TGTGCCAGCAGCTTGGGGGACAGGAATTCTAACTATGGCTACACCTTC. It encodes CASSLGDRNSNYGYTF.

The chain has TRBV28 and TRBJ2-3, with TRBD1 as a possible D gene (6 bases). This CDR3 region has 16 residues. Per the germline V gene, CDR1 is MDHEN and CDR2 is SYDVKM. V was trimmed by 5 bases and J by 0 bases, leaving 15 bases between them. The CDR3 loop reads CASSSPWTASTDTQYF. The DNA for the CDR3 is TGTGCCAGCAGTAGCCCCTGGACAGCCAGCACAGATACGCAGTATTTT.

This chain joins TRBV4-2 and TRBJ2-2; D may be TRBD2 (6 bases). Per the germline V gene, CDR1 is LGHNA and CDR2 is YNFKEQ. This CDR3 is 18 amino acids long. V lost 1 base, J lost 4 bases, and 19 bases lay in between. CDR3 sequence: CASSQVAGWGIGTGELFF. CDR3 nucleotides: TGTGCCAGCAGCCAAGTGGCGGGGTGGGGTATAGGCACCGGGGAGCTGTTTTTT.

The CDR3 is CASSRGIAEGTDTQYF. CDR3 coding DNA: TGTGCCAGCAGCCGAGGGATCGCGGAAGGCACAGATACGCAGTATTTT. J is TRBJ2-3 and V is TRBV5-8; weak D call: TRBD2 (5 bases). V was shortened by 4 bases and J by 1 base, with 16 bases between the two germline ends. The germline V gene has CDR1 SGHTS and CDR2 YDEGEE. The CDR3 consists of 16 residues.

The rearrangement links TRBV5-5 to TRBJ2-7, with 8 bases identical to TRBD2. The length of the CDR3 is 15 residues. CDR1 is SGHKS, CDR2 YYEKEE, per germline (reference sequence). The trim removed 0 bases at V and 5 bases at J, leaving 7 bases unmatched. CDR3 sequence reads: CASSLGGRPPHEQYF. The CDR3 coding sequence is TGTGCCAGCAGCTTGGGCGGGAGGCCGCCCCACGAGCAGTACTTC.

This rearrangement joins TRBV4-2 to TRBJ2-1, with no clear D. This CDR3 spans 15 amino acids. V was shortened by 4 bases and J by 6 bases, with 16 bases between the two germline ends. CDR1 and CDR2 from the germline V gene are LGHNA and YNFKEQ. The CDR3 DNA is TGTGCCAGCAGCCCTGACTTCACGTCGATCAATGAGCAGTTCTTC. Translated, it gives CASSPDFTSINEQFF.

The CDR3 DNA reads TGCGCCAGCAGCTTTAATCAACGGGTCAAGACCCAGTACTTC. This encodes CASSFNQRVKTQYF. The gene calls are TRBV5-1 and TRBJ2-5; no clear D gene. Trimming took off 2 bases at V and 6 bases at J, with 14 bases between the two ends. The CDR3 extends over 14 amino acids. Germline CDR1 SGHRS, CDR2 YFSETQ.

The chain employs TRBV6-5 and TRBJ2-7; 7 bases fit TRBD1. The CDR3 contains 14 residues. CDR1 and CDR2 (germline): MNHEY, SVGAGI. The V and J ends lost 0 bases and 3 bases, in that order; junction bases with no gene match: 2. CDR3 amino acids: CASSYSSGGYEQYF. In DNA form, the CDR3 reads TGTGCCAGCAGTTACTCGTCAGGGGGCTACGAGCAGTACTTC.

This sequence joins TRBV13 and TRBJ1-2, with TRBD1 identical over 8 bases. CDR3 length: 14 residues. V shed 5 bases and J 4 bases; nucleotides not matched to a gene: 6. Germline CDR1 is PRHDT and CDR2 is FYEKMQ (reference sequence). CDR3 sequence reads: CASSTDRGPYGYTF. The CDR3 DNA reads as TGTGCCAGCAGCACCGACAGGGGACCCTATGGCTACACCTTC.

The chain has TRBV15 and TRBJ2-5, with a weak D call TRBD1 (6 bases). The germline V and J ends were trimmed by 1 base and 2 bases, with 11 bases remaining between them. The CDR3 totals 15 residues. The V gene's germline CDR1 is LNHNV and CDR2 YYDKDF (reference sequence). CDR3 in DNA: TGTGCCACCAGCAGAGCTATAGGACAGCAAGAGACCCAGTACTTC. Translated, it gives CATSRAIGQQETQYF.

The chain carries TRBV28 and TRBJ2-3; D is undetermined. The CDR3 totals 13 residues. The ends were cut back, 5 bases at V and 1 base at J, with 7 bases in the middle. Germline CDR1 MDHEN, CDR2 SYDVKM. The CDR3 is CASSTTGTDTQYF. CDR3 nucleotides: TGTGCCAGCAGTACTACGGGCACAGATACGCAGTATTTT.

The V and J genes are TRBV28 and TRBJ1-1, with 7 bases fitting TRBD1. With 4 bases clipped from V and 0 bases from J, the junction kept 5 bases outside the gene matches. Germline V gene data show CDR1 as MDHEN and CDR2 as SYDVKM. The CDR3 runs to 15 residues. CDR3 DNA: TGTGCCAGCAGTTCCCGACAGGGTTTGAACACTGAAGCTTTCTTT. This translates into CASSSRQGLNTEAFF.

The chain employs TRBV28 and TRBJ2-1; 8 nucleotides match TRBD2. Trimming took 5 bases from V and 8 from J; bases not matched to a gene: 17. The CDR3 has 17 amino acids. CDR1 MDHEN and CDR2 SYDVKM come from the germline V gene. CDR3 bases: TGTGCCAGCAGTGGTAATATAGGCCTAGCGGGCAGGGATGAGCAGTTCTTC. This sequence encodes CASSGNIGLAGRDEQFF. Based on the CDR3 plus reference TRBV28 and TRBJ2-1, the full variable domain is DVKVTQSSRYLVKRTGEKVFLECVQDMDHENMFWYRQDPGLGLRLIYFSYDVKMKEKGDIPEGYSVSREKKERFSLILESASTNQTSMYLCASSGNIGLAGRDEQFFGPGTRLTVL.